The 16 T cell receptor beta chains below come from one sample, sequenced in a study of blood T cell repertoires in COVID-19. The method was immunoSEQ multiplex PCR; TCRdb's version includes in-frame clones alone and lacks a portion of them. This table has around 460,000 clones, approximately 90% appearing once. The sample consisted of peripheral blood. These receptors all come from a man aged 18 to 30 with COVID-19, enrolled during active disease.

The chain uses TRBV28 and TRBJ2-3; 7 bases line up with TRBD2. V was pared by 3 bases and J by 1 base, with 1 base of the junction left unmatched. Per the germline V gene, CDR1 is MDHEN and CDR2 is SYDVKM. CDR3 size: 14 residues. In nucleotides, the CDR3 is TGTGCCAGCAGTTTGGCGGGGGGCACAGATACGCAGTATTTT. Encoded protein: CASSLAGGTDTQYF.

This sequence joins TRBV6-5 and TRBJ1-5, with TRBD1 matching 7 bases. The J segment lost 3 bases and the V segment lost 4 bases, leaving 3 bases of the junction unmatched. Germline assignment: CDR1 MNHEY and CDR2 SVGAGI. The CDR3 sequence is 14 residues long. The CDR3 protein is CASSSGGNNQPQHF. In nucleotides, the CDR3 is TGTGCCAGCAGTTCAGGGGGGAACAATCAGCCCCAGCATTTT.

Comments on this clone: Other DNA sequences in this sample translate to the same CDR3. The chain recombines TRBV6-5 with TRBJ1-5; the D is unclear. CDR3 length equals 13 residues. The germline V gene encodes CDR1 MNHEY and CDR2 SVGAGI. Trimming cost V 6 bases and J 0 bases, with 6 bases left between them. CDR3: CASSSDSNQPQHF. CDR3 nucleotides: TGTGCCAGCAGCAGCGATAGCAATCAGCCCCAGCATTTT.

This chain connects TRBV12-3 or TRBV12-4 to TRBJ1-5; perhaps TRBD1 as D (5 bases). Trimming removed 8 bases at V and 8 bases at J, with 16 bases between. The CDR3 extends over 13 amino acids. The CDR3 DNA sequence: TGTGCCAGCCAGTCGACGGGGGGAGAGCCCCAGCATTTT. It encodes CASQSTGGEPQHF.

The chain is built from TRBV9 and TRBJ1-6, with TRBD1 matching over 8 bases. The CDR3 is made up of 14 amino acids. Germline loops: CDR1 SGDLS, CDR2 YYNGEE. J gave up 4 bases and V 4 bases, and 1 base lay outside the gene matches. The CDR3 region is CASSRDRYNSPLHF. CDR3 DNA: TGTGCCAGCAGCCGGGACAGGTATAATTCACCCCTCCACTTT.

The V and J genes are TRBV27 and TRBJ2-1; tentative D call: TRBD2 (6 bases). Germline V gene data show CDR1 as MNHEY and CDR2 as SMNVEV (reference sequence). Trimming pared 5 bases from V and 0 bases from J, leaving 14 bases between. The CDR3 has 16 amino acids. CDR3: CASSPLYGGSYNEQFF. The CDR3 DNA reads as TGTGCCAGCAGTCCCCTTTACGGGGGCTCCTACAATGAGCAGTTCTTC.

This chain links TRBV10-3 with TRBJ2-1; the D gene is possibly TRBD1 (6 bases). Trimming took 4 bases from V and 0 from J, leaving 7 bases between them. The CDR3 is 14 residues long. CDR1 is ENHRY, CDR2 SYGVKD, per germline. In DNA, the CDR3 is TGTGCCATCAGTGCGGACAGCTCCTACAATGAGCAGTTCTTC. Its protein product is CAISADSSYNEQFF.

This clone was observed once. The chain is built from TRBV5-1 and TRBJ1-2, with 7 bases aligning to TRBD1. The J segment lost 8 bases and the V segment lost 1 base, leaving 23 bases of the junction unmatched. Germline V gene sequence: CDR1 SGHRS, CDR2 YFSETQ. The CDR3 loop spans 19 amino acids. The CDR3, as DNA: TGCGCCAGCAGCTTGTATGCCGCCTCCCCCCGGGACAGTGCTCTCGGCTACACCTTC. This translates into CASSLYAASPRDSALGYTF.

The chain employs TRBV24-1 and TRBJ1-5; 7 positions agree with TRBD1. J gave up 4 bases and V 3 bases, and 5 bases lay outside the gene matches. This CDR3 is built from 15 residues. CDR1 is KGHDR and CDR2 is SFDVKD in the germline V gene. This CDR3 is CATSDTGQPNQPQHF. The CDR3 nucleotides are TGTGCCACCAGTGATACGGGACAGCCAAATCAGCCCCAGCATTTT.

The rearrangement links TRBV3-1 (or the pseudogene TRBV3-2) to TRBJ2-1; 7 nucleotides align to TRBD2. Germline V CDR1 and CDR2: LGHDT, YNNKEL (reference sequence). The CDR3 has 15 amino acids. After removal of 1 base from V and 9 bases from J, the junction contained 9 bases not matched to a gene. CDR3 loop: CASSQGGGPSGEQFF. The CDR3, as DNA: TGTGCCAGCAGCCAAGGGGGAGGGCCATCGGGTGAGCAGTTCTTC.

The chain links TRBV27 to TRBJ1-5, with no clear D. This CDR3 is 14 amino acids long. CDR1 MNHEY and CDR2 SMNVEV come from the germline V gene (reference sequence). The ends were cut back, 4 bases at V and 0 bases at J, with 7 bases in the middle. In DNA form, the CDR3 reads TGTGCCAGCAGTTATCGGGGTAGCAATCAGCCCCAGCATTTT. It translates to CASSYRGSNQPQHF.

The V and J genes are TRBV7-8 and TRBJ1-2; TRBD1 is a possible D gene (5 bases). Germline V gene sequence: CDR1 SGHVS, CDR2 FQNEAQ. This CDR3 is built from 15 residues. Trimming stripped 1 base from V and 5 bases from J, with 14 bases between. The DNA of the CDR3 is TGTGCCAGCAGCTTAGGGGGCAGGGCGGGATATGGCTACACCTTC. Translation gives CASSLGGRAGYGYTF. Full variable domain (missing parts from reference TRBV7-8 and TRBJ1-2): GAGVSQSPRYKVAKRGQDVALRCDPISGHVSLFWYQQALGQGPEFLTYFQNEAQLDKSGLPSDRFFAERPEGSVSTLKIQRTQQEDSAVYLCASSLGGRAGYGYTFGSGTRLTVV.

This chain joins TRBV7-2 and TRBJ2-5, with D tentatively TRBD1 (6 bases). Deletions cut 5 bases from V and 5 bases from J, with 21 bases between. Germline CDR1 is SGHTA and CDR2 is FQGNSA. The CDR3 loop spans 16 amino acids. The CDR3 nucleotides are TGTGCCAGCAGCGAAAGCATGTACAGGGTGGGGGAGACCCAGTACTTC. Its translation: CASSESMYRVGETQYF.

This rearrangement joins TRBV4-1 to TRBJ2-7; 10 bases map to TRBD1. V shed 3 bases and J 4 bases; nucleotides not matched to a gene: 6. CDR1 MGHRA and CDR2 YSYEKL come from the germline V gene. The CDR3 is 15 amino acids. The CDR3, as DNA: TGCGCCAGCAGCCATACCGGGACAGGGGCTTACGAGCAGTACTTC. Its translation is CASSHTGTGAYEQYF.

V and J are TRBV11-2 and TRBJ2-1, with 12 bases lining up with TRBD2. With 5 bases clipped from V and 8 bases from J, the junction kept 13 bases outside the gene matches. The germline V gene has CDR1 SGHAT and CDR2 FQNNGV. CDR3 length: 17 residues. The CDR3, as DNA: TGTGCCAGCAGCAGAACCCTAGCGGGAGGGCCTTTGGATGAGCAGTTCTTC. Its protein product is CASSRTLAGGPLDEQFF.

The chain recombines TRBV11-2 with TRBJ1-1; D remains unclear. This CDR3 comprises 13 residues. Trimming took off 5 bases at V and 1 base at J, with 8 bases between the two ends. Germline V lookup: CDR1 SGHAT, CDR2 FQNNGV. The DNA of the CDR3 is TGTGCCAGCAGCACCACATGGAACACTGAAGCTTTCTTT. Protein product: CASSTTWNTEAFF. The full variable domain, in which reference TRBV11-2 and TRBJ1-1 provide the parts outside the CDR3, is EAGVAQSPRYKIIEKRQSVAFWCNPISGHATLYWYQQILGQGPKLLIQFQNNGVVDDSQLPKDRFSAERLKGVDSTLKIQPAKLEDSAVYLCASSTTWNTEAFFGQGTRLTVV.